The T cell receptor beta chain described here comes from a study of technical replicates of blood from a few donors. Profiled with immunoSEQ multiplex PCR; TCRdb holds only in-frame clones, not every one. The sample carries under 100,000 clones, approximately 83% recorded once. In this sample, this clone turned up once. Input material: PBMCs. This receptor was obtained from a human donor in good health. Some clones in this sample may be carry-over from other donors' samples.

Written as DNA, the CDR3 is TGTGCCAGCAGTTTATATCGGGTTCAGAACACCGGGGAGCTGTTTTTT. It translates to CASSLYRVQNTGELFF. The chain combines TRBV27 with TRBJ2-2; unclear D gene. There are 16 residues in the CDR3. Deletions cut 1 base from V and 1 base from J, with 10 bases between. Germline values: CDR1 MNHEY, CDR2 SMNVEV (reference sequence).